This T cell receptor (beta chain) is drawn from a study of blood T cell repertoires in COVID-19. Germline CDR1 reads SNHLY; CDR2 reads FYNNEI. The CDR3 runs to 16 residues. After removal of 0 bases from V and 7 bases from J, the junction contained 8 bases not matched to a gene. As originally analysed: The assay estimated nucleated cells by amplifying reference gene primers. Sequenced by immunoSEQ multiplex PCR; TCRdb stores in-frame clones only, minus some. The V and J calls and clone size are taken from that table; D and trimming were inferred from the DNA. Of about 190,000 clones detected, 84% appear once; the ten largest clones hold 4.5% to 5.5%.

V is TRBV2 and J is TRBJ2-1; 8 bases align to TRBD2. The sequencing sample was made of peripheral blood. This receptor was identified in a woman in her seventies with active or convalescent COVID-19. CDR3 protein: CASSEARLATQNEQFF. The CDR3 DNA is TGTGCCAGCAGTGAAGCGAGACTAGCGACCCAGAATGAGCAGTTCTTC.